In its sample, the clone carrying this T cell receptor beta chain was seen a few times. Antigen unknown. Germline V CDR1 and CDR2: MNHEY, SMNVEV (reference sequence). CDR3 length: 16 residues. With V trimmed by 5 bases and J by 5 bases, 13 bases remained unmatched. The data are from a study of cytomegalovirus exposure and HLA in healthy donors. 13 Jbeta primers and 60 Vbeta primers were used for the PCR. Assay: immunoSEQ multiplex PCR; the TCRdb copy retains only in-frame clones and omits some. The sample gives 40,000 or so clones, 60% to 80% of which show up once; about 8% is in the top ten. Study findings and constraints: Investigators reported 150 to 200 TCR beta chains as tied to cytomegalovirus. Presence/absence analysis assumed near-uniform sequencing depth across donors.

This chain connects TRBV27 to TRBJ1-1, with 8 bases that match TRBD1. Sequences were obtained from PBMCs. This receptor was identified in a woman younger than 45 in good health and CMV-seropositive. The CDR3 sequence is CASSLAPTGVGTEAFF. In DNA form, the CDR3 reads TGTGCCAGCAGTCTCGCCCCGACAGGGGTGGGGACTGAAGCTTTCTTT.